This T cell receptor beta chain was profiled in a study of CD8 T cells in Susac syndrome. Reverse transcription of 0.5 to 1 ug RNA was performed with random hexamers. MiXCR, run by TCRdb on the immunoSEQ multiplex PCR reads, gives a single entry per CDR3 protein. The table lists 120,000 or so distinct CDR3 sequences, about 95% of them singletons. Germline V lookup: CDR1 DFQATT, CDR2 SNEGSKA (reference sequence). This CDR3 is built from 16 residues. V shed 3 bases and J shed 7 bases, with 19 bases lying between them. This clonotype appeared a single time. The source material was CD4+ T cells from PBMCs. The chain uses TRBV20-1 and TRBJ2-6; no clear D. This TCR was recovered from a human donor in good health. CDR3 loop: CSASPGSSPRANVLTF. The CDR3 bases are TGCAGTGCTAGTCCCGGGTCTTCGCCCAGAGCCAACGTCCTGACTTTC.